This T cell receptor (beta chain) was recorded in a study of cytomegalovirus exposure and HLA in healthy donors. Study summary: Among 350 to 500 genotyped donors, 65% to 90% fell in the Caucasian-associated ancestry cluster. Regarding the study as a whole: Specific recognition of CMV antigens was confirmed in vitro for a few chains (all CMV-associated).

PCR employed 60 Vbeta and 13 Jbeta primers. Repertoires were generated with immunoSEQ multiplex PCR, while TCRdb's copy carries only in-frame clones and drops some. The sample gives about 190,000 clones, over 70% of which show up once; around 4% is in the top ten. Turning to this clone: Its antigen is unknown.

V lost 10 bases to trimming and J lost 4 bases, with 14 bases between them. This CDR3 contains 13 residues. Germline loops: CDR1 MNHNY, CDR2 SVGAGI (reference sequence). The clonotype originates from a man aged 50-60 years in good health and CMV-seronegative. J is TRBJ1-5 and V is TRBV6-6; no definite D call. Sequencing used PBMCs. The CDR3 DNA reads as TGTGCCACCTTAAGGAGCGGAAATCAGCCCCAGCATTTT. Encoded protein: CATLRSGNQPQHF.